These 8 T cell receptor beta chains originate from one sample sequenced in a study of STAT5B mutations in CD4+ large granular lymphocyte leukemia. This table comes from immunoSEQ multiplex PCR, and its TCRdb copy is limited to in-frame clones, with some not included. The table includes 7,400 or so clones, 65% to 80% detected once. Sequenced material: PBMCs. The receptors shown here come from a woman in her sixties with CD4+ T-cell large granular lymphocyte leukemia.

This clone came up a few times. A junction end diverges from the germline sequence, so it may reflect a read error. This chain links TRBV7-9 with TRBJ1-2; D call uncertain. Germline CDR1 reads SEHNR; CDR2 reads FQNEAQ (reference sequence). This CDR3 spans 8 amino acids. The DNA for the CDR3 is TGTGCCAGCAGTTCCTCGTCTTTC. Translating gives CASSSSSF.

This chain uses TRBV28 with TRBJ2-7, with D maybe TRBD1 (5 bases). Germline assignment: CDR1 MDHEN and CDR2 SYDVKM. The V end lost 1 base, the J end lost 4 bases, and 14 bases lay between the germline ends. The CDR3 sequence is 15 residues long. As DNA, the CDR3 is TGTGCCAGCAGTTTATTTAGGCAGGGTCGATACGAGCAGTACTTC. Amino acid sequence: CASSLFRQGRYEQYF. Together with reference TRBV28 and TRBJ2-7, the CDR3 gives the full variable domain: DVKVTQSSRYLVKRTGEKVFLECVQDMDHENMFWYRQDPGLGLRLIYFSYDVKMKEKGDIPEGYSVSREKKERFSLILESASTNQTSMYLCASSLFRQGRYEQYFGPGTRLTVT.

This clone was seen only a few times. The rearrangement links TRBV30 to TRBJ2-2; D not resolved. This CDR3 has 13 residues. V was clipped by 0 bases and J by 7 bases, with 9 bases between them. Germline V gives CDR1 GTSNPN, CDR2 SVGIG (reference sequence). CDR3 nucleotides: TGTGCCTGGAGTGTAGGTGGTAGCGGGGAGCTGTTTTTT. It specifies CAWSVGGSGELFF.

The chain carries TRBV7-2 and TRBJ2-2, with D possibly called TRBD1 or TRBD2 (5 bases each). CDR3 length: 14 amino acids. Germline-derived CDR1 and CDR2 are SGHTA and FQGNSA. Trimming left V 4 bases short and J 0 bases short, with 6 bases between. The CDR3 is CASSWGPNTGELFF. Written as DNA, the CDR3 is TGTGCCAGCAGCTGGGGACCGAACACCGGGGAGCTGTTTTTT.

The chain couples TRBV29-1 to TRBJ1-2; D gene ambiguous. This CDR3 region has 13 residues. Per germline, CDR1 SQVTM and CDR2 ANQGSEA. Trimming pared 3 bases from V and 4 bases from J, leaving 12 bases between. CDR3 nucleotide sequence: TGCAGCGTTGACATCCTAAACCCCTATGGCTACACCTTC. This encodes CSVDILNPYGYTF. Supplemented by reference TRBV29-1 and TRBJ1-2, the full variable domain reads SAVISQKPSRDICQRGTSLTIQCQVDSQVTMMFWYRQQPGQSLTLIATANQGSEATYESGFVIDKFPISRPNLTFSTLTVSNMSPEDSSIYLCSVDILNPYGYTFGSGTRLTVV.

The V gene is TRBV27, the J gene TRBJ2-5, with 7 bases aligning to TRBD2. The CDR3 has 15 residues. The junction had 6 bases not matched to a gene; V was cut back by 0 bases and J by 5 bases. Germline V gives CDR1 MNHEY, CDR2 SMNVEV (reference sequence). The CDR3 reads CASSLSLWRGETQYF. The CDR3 DNA is TGTGCCAGCAGTTTATCTCTCTGGCGGGGGGAGACCCAGTACTTC.

This chain connects TRBV9 to TRBJ1-1, with D maybe TRBD1 (5 bases). In germline, CDR1 is SGDLS, CDR2 YYNGEE. The ends were cut back, 4 bases at V and 1 base at J, with 11 bases in the middle. The CDR3 covers 14 residues. DNA for the CDR3: TGTGCCAGCAGCTCGGGACGGAAGAACACTGAAGCTTTCTTT. Translating gives CASSSGRKNTEAFF.

This chain uses TRBV15 with TRBJ2-3; 8 bases are shared with TRBD1. Per the germline V gene, CDR1 is LNHNV and CDR2 is YYDKDF (reference sequence). The CDR3 sequence is 17 residues long. V dropped 3 bases and J dropped 1; count of bases not matched to a gene: 9. CDR3 coding DNA: TGTGCCACCAGCAGGGATTTCGACAGGGGCCGCACAGATACGCAGTATTTT. The encoded protein is CATSRDFDRGRTDTQYF.